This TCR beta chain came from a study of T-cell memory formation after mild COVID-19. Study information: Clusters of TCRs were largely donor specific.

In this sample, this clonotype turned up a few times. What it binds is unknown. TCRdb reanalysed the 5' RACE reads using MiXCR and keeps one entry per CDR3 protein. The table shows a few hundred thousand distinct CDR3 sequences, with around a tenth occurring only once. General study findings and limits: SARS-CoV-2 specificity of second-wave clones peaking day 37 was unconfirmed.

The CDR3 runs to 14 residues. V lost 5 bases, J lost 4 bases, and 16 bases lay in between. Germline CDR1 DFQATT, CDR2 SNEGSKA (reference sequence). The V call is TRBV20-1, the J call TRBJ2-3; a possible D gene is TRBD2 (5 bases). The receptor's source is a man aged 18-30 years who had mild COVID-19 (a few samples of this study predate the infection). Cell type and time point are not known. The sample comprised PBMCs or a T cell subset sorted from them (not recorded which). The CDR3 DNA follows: TGCAGTGCTCCCTCGCTTGGAGGCGCAGATACGCAGTATTTT. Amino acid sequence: CSAPSLGGADTQYF.